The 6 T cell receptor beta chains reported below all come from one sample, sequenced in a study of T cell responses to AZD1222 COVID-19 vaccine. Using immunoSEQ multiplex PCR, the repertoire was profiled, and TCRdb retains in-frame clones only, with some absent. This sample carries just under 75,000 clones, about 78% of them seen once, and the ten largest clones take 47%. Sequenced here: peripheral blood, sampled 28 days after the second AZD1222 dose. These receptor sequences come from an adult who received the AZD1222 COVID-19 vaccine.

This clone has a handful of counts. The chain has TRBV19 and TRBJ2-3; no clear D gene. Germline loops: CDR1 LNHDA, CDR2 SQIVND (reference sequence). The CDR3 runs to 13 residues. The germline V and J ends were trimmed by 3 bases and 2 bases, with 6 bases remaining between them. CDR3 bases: TGTGCCAGTAGTATGGTCTACACAGATACGCAGTATTTT. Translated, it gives CASSMVYTDTQYF.

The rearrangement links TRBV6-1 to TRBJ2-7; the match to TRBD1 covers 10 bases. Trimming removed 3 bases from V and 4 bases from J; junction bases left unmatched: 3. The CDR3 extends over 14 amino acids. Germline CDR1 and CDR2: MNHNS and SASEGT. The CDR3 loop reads CASSDWTGGYEQYF. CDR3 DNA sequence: TGTGCCAGCAGTGATTGGACAGGGGGTTACGAGCAGTACTTC.

CDR3 loop: CASTGRAQGGIGELFF. Here the CDR3 DNA reads TGTGCCAGTACCGGAAGGGCTCAGGGAGGTATCGGGGAGCTGTTTTTT. The V and J genes are TRBV19 and TRBJ2-2; perhaps TRBD2 as D (6 bases). Trimming stripped 7 bases from V and 7 bases from J, with 22 bases between. The V gene's germline CDR1 is LNHDA and CDR2 SQIVND (reference sequence). The CDR3 consists of 16 residues.

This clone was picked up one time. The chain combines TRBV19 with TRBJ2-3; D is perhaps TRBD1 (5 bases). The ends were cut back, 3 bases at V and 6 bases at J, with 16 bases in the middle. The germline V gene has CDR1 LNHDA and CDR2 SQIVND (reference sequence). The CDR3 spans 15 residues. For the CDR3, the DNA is TGTGCCAGTAGTATCCAGTCTGAGAGACAGGATACGCAGTATTTT. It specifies CASSIQSERQDTQYF.

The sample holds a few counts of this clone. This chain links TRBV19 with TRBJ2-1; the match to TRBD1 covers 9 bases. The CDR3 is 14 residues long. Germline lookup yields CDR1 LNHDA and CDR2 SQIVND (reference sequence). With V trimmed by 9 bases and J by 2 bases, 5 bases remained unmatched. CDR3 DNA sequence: TGTGCCAGCTCGGACAGGGGAGCCTACAATGAGCAGTTCTTC. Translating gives CASSDRGAYNEQFF.

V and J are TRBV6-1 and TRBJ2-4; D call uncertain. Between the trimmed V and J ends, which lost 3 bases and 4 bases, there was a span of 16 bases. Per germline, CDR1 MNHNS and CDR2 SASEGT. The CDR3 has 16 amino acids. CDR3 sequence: CASSEYEGAMKNIQYF. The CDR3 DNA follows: TGTGCCAGCAGTGAGTACGAAGGAGCGATGAAAAACATTCAGTACTTC.